This entry lists 8 T cell receptor beta chains sequenced from one sample in a study of blood T cell repertoires in COVID-19. Measured with immunoSEQ multiplex PCR; TCRdb has only the in-frame clones, and not every one. The sample records about 300,000 clones, 80% to 90% being singletons. Material: peripheral blood. These receptors originate from a woman aged 50 to 65 with COVID-19, enrolled during active disease.

The chain carries TRBV11-2 and TRBJ2-7, with 9 bases fitting TRBD2. The V gene's germline CDR1 is SGHAT and CDR2 FQNNGV. With 1 base clipped from V and 3 bases from J, the junction kept 1 base outside the gene matches. The CDR3 runs 14 residues. CDR3 DNA: TGTGCCAGCAGCTTAGGGACTAGCGTCTACGAGCAGTACTTC. It specifies CASSLGTSVYEQYF.

In its sample, this clone was seen once. The J gene is TRBJ2-3, the V gene TRBV9; 7 positions match TRBD2. Germline values: CDR1 SGDLS, CDR2 YYNGEE. The CDR3 has 15 amino acids. Unmatched junction bases numbered 8, after V lost 5 bases and J lost 2 bases. The CDR3 coding sequence is TGTGCCAGCAGAGCGGGACTGGCTAACACAGATACGCAGTATTTT. Its protein product is CASRAGLANTDTQYF.

The chain is built from TRBV12-3 or TRBV12-4 and TRBJ2-7, with a possible D match to TRBD1 (6 bases). This CDR3 spans 13 amino acids. V gave up 6 bases and J gave up 4 bases, with 13 bases separating them. For the CDR3, the DNA is TGTGCCAGCAGGGACGTTCAGGGGTACGAGCAGTACTTC. Its translation: CASRDVQGYEQYF.

A few counts support this clone. The chain links TRBV5-6 to TRBJ2-4; D is unresolved. Trimming took 0 bases from V and 3 from J, leaving 7 bases between them. Germline CDR1 and CDR2: SGHDT and YYEEEE. This CDR3 region has 14 residues. Here the CDR3 reads CASSLVKHKNIQYF. CDR3 sequence (DNA): TGTGCCAGCAGCTTGGTAAAACACAAAAACATTCAGTACTTC.

The gene calls are TRBV19 and TRBJ2-1; 8 bases fit TRBD2. Trimming at V came to 5 bases and at J to 4 bases, leaving 7 bases not matched to a gene. Looked up from germline, CDR1 is LNHDA and CDR2 is SQIVND (reference sequence). The CDR3 consists of 15 residues. In nucleotides, the CDR3 is TGTGCCAGTAGTGAGGTAGCGGGACCTTACAATGAGCAGTTCTTC. Its protein is CASSEVAGPYNEQFF.

The V gene is TRBV5-8, the J gene TRBJ2-1; D is uncertain. The CDR3 length is 12 residues. Germline CDR1 reads SGHTS; CDR2 reads YDEGEE. The germline V and J ends were trimmed by 2 bases and 6 bases, with 6 bases remaining between them. CDR3 nucleotide sequence: TGTGCCAGCAGCTTCTACGGCAATGAGCAGTTCTTC. Translating it yields CASSFYGNEQFF.

The V call is TRBV19, the J call TRBJ2-7; D is uncertain. There are 13 residues in the CDR3. Trimming left V 4 bases short and J 1 base short, with 8 bases between. In germline, CDR1 is LNHDA, CDR2 SQIVND (reference sequence). CDR3 residues: CASSKVQSYEQYF. CDR3 DNA sequence: TGTGCCAGTAGTAAGGTACAGTCCTACGAGCAGTACTTC.

The CDR3: CASSQEVGVREQYF. DNA for the CDR3: TGTGCCAGCAGCCAAGAAGTGGGAGTTAGGGAGCAGTACTTC. This chain links TRBV3-1 (or the pseudogene TRBV3-2) with TRBJ2-7; D is perhaps TRBD2 (5 bases). This CDR3 has 14 residues. Between the trimmed V and J ends, which lost 0 bases and 7 bases, there was a span of 13 bases. Germline CDR1 reads LGHDT; CDR2 reads YNNKEL (reference sequence).